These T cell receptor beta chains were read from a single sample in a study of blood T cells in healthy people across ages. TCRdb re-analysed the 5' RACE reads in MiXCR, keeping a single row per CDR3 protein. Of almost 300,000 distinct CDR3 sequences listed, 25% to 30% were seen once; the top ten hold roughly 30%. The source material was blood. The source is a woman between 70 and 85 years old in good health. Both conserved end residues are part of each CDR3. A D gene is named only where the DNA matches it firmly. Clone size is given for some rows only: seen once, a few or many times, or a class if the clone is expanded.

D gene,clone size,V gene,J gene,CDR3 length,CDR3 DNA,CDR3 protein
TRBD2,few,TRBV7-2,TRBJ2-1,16,TGTGCCAGCAGGAAGGAACTAGCGGGAAAGACTAATGAGCAGTTCTTC,CASRKELAGKTNEQFF
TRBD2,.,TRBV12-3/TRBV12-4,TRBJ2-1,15,TGTGCCAGCAGTTTCGTCCCTAGCGGGACCAATGAGCAGTTCTTC,CASSFVPSGTNEQFF
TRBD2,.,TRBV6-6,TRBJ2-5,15,TGTGCCAGCAGTTTGGGTGGCGGGAGGGGGGAGACCCAGTACTTC,CASSLGGGRGETQYF
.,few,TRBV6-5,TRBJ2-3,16,TGTGCCAGCAGTTACGTAGGGGTGAAAAGCACAGATACGCAGTATTTT,CASSYVGVKSTDTQYF
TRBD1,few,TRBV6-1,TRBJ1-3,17,TGTGCCAGCAGTGAATGGGGGACAGGGGGATTTGGAAACACCATATATTTT,CASSEWGTGGFGNTIYF
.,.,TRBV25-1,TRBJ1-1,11,TGTGCCAGCCAAAAACTCAATCAAGCTTTCTTT,CASQKLNQAFF
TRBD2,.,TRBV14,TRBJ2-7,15,TGTGCCAGCAGGCTGACGGGACTAGCGGGATACGAGCAGTACTTC,CASRLTGLAGYEQYF
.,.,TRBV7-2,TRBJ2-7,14,TGTGCCAGCAGCTTAGCGGTGTGGAGCAACGAGCAGTACTTC,CASSLAVWSNEQYF
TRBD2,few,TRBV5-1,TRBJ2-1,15,TGCGCCAGCAGCTTGATGGCTAGCGGTTACAATGAGCAGTTCTTC,CASSLMASGYNEQFF
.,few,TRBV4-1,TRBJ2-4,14,TGCGCCAGCAGCCAAGACGGATACAAAAACATTCAGTACTTC,CASSQDGYKNIQYF
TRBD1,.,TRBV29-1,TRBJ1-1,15,TGCAGCGTTGACAGGGGGACCCCAATGAGGACTGAAGCTTTCTTT,CSVDRGTPMRTEAFF
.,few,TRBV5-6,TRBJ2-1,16,TGTGCCAGCAGCTTGGATTGGGGCTCCTCCTACAATGAGCAGTTCTTC,CASSLDWGSSYNEQFF
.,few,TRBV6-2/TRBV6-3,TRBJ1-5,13,TGTGCCAGCAGCCCCAGGGGCAATCAGCCCCAGCATTTT,CASSPRGNQPQHF
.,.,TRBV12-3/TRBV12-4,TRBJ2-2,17,TGTGCCAGCAGTTTGTGGGCTACGGACGCGAACACCGGGGAGCTGTTTTTT,CASSLWATDANTGELFF
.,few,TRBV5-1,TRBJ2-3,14,TGCGCCAGCAGCTTGGGAGGTTTGCTAGATACGCAGTATTTT,CASSLGGLLDTQYF
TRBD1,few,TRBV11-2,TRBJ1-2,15,TGTGCCAGTTCGAGCGGGGCAGGGGGCGCGGAAGGCTACACCTTC,CASSSGAGGAEGYTF
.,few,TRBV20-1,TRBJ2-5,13,TGCAGTGCCCTGGACCTTCCGGCTGAGACCCAGTACTTC,CSALDLPAETQYF
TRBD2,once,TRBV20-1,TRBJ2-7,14,TGCAGTGCTAGACCACTAGCGGGAGCCTACGAGCAGTACTTC,CSARPLAGAYEQYF
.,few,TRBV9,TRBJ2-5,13,TGTGCCAGCAGCCCAAGCTGGACAAAGACCCAGTACTTC,CASSPSWTKTQYF
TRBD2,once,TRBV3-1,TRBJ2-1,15,TGTGCCAGCAGTCTTAGCGGGGGGGGACTCAATGAGCAGTTCTTC,CASSLSGGGLNEQFF
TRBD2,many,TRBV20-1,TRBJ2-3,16,TGCAGTGCTAGCGTTGCCTCTAGCGGGAGGGTAGATACGCAGTATTTT,CSASVASSGRVDTQYF
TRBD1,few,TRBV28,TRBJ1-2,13,TGTGCCAGCAGACCTCCAGGGGGCGGAGGCTACACCTTC,CASRPPGGGGYTF
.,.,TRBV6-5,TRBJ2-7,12,TGTGCCAGCAGTACGCGGACATCCCCAGAGTACTTC,CASSTRTSPEYF
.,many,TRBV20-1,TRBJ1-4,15,TGCAGTGCTAGTTCTCAGTCAGCTTTTTATGAAAAACTGTTTTTT,CSASSQSAFYEKLFF
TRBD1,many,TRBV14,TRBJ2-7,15,TGTGCCAGCAGCCAGAGGGGGCTCTCTTCCTACGAGCAGTACTTC,CASSQRGLSSYEQYF
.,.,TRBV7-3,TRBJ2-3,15,TGTGCCAGCAGCTTAACAGTGGGCTTCACAGATACGCAGTATTTT,CASSLTVGFTDTQYF
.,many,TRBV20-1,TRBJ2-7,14,TGCAGTGCCCCAGTGTCGCCCAACTCCTACGAGCAGTACTTC,CSAPVSPNSYEQYF
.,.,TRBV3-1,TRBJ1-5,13,TGTGCCAGCAGCCAAGAGGGTAATCAGCCCCAGCATTTT,CASSQEGNQPQHF
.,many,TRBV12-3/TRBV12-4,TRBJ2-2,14,TGTGCCAGCAGTTTTTACAGGAACACCGGGGAGCTGTTTTTT,CASSFYRNTGELFF
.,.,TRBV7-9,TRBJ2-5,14,TGTGCCAGCAGCTTACGGATACAGGCAGAGACCCAGTACTTC,CASSLRIQAETQYF
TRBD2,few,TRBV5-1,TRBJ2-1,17,TGCGCCAGCAGCTTATCTAGGACTAGCGGGAGTAGGCATGAGCAGTTCTTC,CASSLSRTSGSRHEQFF
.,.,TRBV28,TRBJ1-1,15,TGTGCCAGCAGTTTAGCAGGGTACAGGGAACCTGAAGCTTTCTTT,CASSLAGYREPEAFF
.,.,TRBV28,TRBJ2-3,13,TGTGCCAGCAGGGATCCAACCACAGATACGCAGTATTTT,CASRDPTTDTQYF
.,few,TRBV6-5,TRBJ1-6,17,TGTGCCAGCAGTTACTCGGACGCTGTATTGGAGGATTCACCCCTCCACTTT,CASSYSDAVLEDSPLHF
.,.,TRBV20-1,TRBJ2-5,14,TGCAGTGCTAGGACATCCGGAGTCGTAGAGACCCAGTACTTC,CSARTSGVVETQYF
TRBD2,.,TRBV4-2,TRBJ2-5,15,TGTGCCAGCAGTCGGACTAGCGGGAGCGCACCTCCCGAGTTCTTC,CASSRTSGSAPPEFF
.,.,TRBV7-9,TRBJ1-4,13,TGTGCCAGCAGGGGTTGGTCTAATGAAAAACTGTTTTTT,CASRGWSNEKLFF
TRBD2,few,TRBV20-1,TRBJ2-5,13,TGCAGTGCCCCGGGACTAGCGGGGGAGACCCAGTACTTC,CSAPGLAGETQYF
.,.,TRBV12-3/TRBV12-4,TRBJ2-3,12,TGTGCCAGCAGTCCCCGCTTCGGTACGCAGTATTTT,CASSPRFGTQYF
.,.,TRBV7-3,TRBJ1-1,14,TGTGCCAGCAGCTTAACGGGCGGGGACACTGAAGCTTTCTTT,CASSLTGGDTEAFF
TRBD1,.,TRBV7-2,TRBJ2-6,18,TGTGCCAGCAGCTGGGGACAGGGTTTACTCTCTGGGGCCAACGTCCTGACTTTC,CASSWGQGLLSGANVLTF
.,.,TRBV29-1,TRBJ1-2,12,TGCAGCGTTGGCAGGGGAGACTATGGCTACACCTTC,CSVGRGDYGYTF
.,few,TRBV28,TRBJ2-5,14,TGTGCCAGCAGTGAGAGACTAGGCCAAGAGACCCAGTACTTC,CASSERLGQETQYF
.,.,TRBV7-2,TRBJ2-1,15,TGTGCCAGCAGCTTAGGCACTTCGTCGACGGATGAGCAGTTCTTC,CASSLGTSSTDEQFF
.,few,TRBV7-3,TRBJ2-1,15,TGTGCCAGCAGCTTGGGGGTCGGACTCTACAATGAGCAGTTCTTC,CASSLGVGLYNEQFF
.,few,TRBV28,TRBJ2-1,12,TGTGCCAGCAGTCGCGCGTCACCTGAGCAGTTCTTC,CASSRASPEQFF
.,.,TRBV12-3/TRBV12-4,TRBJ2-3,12,TGTGCCAGCAGTTCCAGCGCAGATACGCAGTATTTT,CASSSSADTQYF
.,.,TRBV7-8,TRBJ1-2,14,TGTGCCAGCAGCTTAGCGGGGCAGAACTATGGCTACACCTTC,CASSLAGQNYGYTF
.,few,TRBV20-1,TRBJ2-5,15,TGCAGTGCTAGAGATTACTCCTTAGGGTCAGGGACCCAGTACTTC,CSARDYSLGSGTQYF
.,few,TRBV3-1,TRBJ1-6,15,TGTGCCAGCAGCCAAGATAACAGGGCGAATTCACCCCTCCACTTT,CASSQDNRANSPLHF
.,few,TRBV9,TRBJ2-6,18,TGTGCCAGCAGCGTAGCGGAACCCCGTGGTACCGGGGCCAACGTCCTGACTTTC,CASSVAEPRGTGANVLTF
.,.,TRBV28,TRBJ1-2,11,TGTGCCAGCAGTTTATCTGACAGCTACACCTTC,CASSLSDSYTF
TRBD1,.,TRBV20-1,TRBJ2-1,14,TGCAGTGCTGGGGGAGGGACAGGGGTCAATGAGCAGTTCTTC,CSAGGGTGVNEQFF
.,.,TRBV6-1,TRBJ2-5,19,TGTGCCAGCAGTCCAGATACACCTGCCCCGGGATGGGTCCCAGAGACCCAGTACTTC,CASSPDTPAPGWVPETQYF
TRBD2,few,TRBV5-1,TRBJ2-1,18,TGCGCCAGCGGCCCAGGGTCAGCGGGAGGCCGCTCCTACAATGAGCAGTTCTTC,CASGPGSAGGRSYNEQFF